The clone carrying this TCR beta chain has just one count. No antigen is known for it. This specimen comes from a study of Ad26.COV2.S vaccination and SARS-CoV-2 variants. Study-wide context: Doses of Ad26.COV2.S were injected into muscle once or twice, 56 days apart. Study-wide findings and caveats: Measures of TCR breadth and depth may have fallen short of total T cell responses. Vaccine and placebo groups showed comparable non-spike TCR breadth.

The length of the CDR3 is 15 residues. Per germline, CDR1 SGHTA and CDR2 FQGTGA. V shed 3 bases and J 3 bases; nucleotides not matched to a gene: 7. Sequenced by immunoSEQ multiplex PCR; TCRdb stores in-frame clones only, minus some. The sample contains 400,000 to 450,000 clones, about 90% of which appear only once. Treatment here: roughly 20 received Ad26.COV2.S at low or high dose, single or two shots; 5 received placebo; per-sample allocation not given. Material that was analyzed had been drawn on day 63 after the first vaccine or placebo injection. Built on an Ad26 vector, the vaccine expressed Wuhan-strain SARS-CoV-2 spike.

The rearrangement uses TRBV7-3 and TRBJ2-7; TRBD1 agrees at 8 bases. The receptor was isolated from a person between 18 and 59 years old who received the Ad26.COV2.S COVID-19 vaccine or a placebo. The sample here was peripheral blood, taken in a trial of Ad26.COV2.S vaccine versus placebo. The CDR3 region has the DNA TGTGCCAGCAGCTTCGCCAGGGGGCCCGACTACGAGCAGTACTTC. Translated, it gives CASSFARGPDYEQYF.